This T cell receptor (beta chain) was retrieved from a study of T cell repertoires in cytomegalovirus infection. TCRdb called the reads again in MiXCR, with one record for every CDR3 protein. The sample yields around 280,000 distinct CDR3 sequences, around 10% seen once. Comment on this clonotype: What it binds is unknown.

Regarding the study as a whole: Dominant in the ex vivo response were TCR beta clonotypes restricted by HLA-C and specific for CMV.

The CDR3 covers 14 residues. V shed 5 bases and J shed 5 bases, with 15 bases lying between them. Germline assignment: CDR1 SGHTA and CDR2 FQGNSA. Sequencing used PBMCs. The V and J genes are TRBV7-2 and TRBJ2-5; D remains ambiguous. This receptor was identified in a human donor in good health (CMV status not recorded). Some clones in this sample may be carry-over from other donors' samples. Here the CDR3 DNA reads TGTGCCAGCAGCATGGACCACCCGCGGGAGACCCAGTACTTC. Protein: CASSMDHPRETQYF.